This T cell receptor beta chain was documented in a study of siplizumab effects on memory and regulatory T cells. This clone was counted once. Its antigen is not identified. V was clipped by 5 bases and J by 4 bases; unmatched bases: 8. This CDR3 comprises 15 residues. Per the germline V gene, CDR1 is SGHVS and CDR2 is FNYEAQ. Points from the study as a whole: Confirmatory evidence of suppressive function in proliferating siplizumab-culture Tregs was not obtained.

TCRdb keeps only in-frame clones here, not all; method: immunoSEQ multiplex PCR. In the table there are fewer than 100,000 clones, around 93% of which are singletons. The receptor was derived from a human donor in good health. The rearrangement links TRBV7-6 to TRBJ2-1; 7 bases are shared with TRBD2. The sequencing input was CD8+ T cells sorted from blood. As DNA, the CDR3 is TGTGCCAGCAGCGCGGGAGCAGCGGTTTACAATGAGCAGTTCTTC. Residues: CASSAGAAVYNEQFF.